The 31 T cell receptor beta chains listed next were all sequenced from one sample in a study of regulatory T cells in long-lasting Graves disease. TCR beta libraries were built with iRepertoire HTBI primers and Arm-PCR of CDR3 regions. TCRdb re-called the multiplex PCR reads through MiXCR, storing one row per CDR3 protein. The sample records 400,000 to 500,000 distinct CDR3 sequences, around 23% being singletons. Time point described: persistent/refractory GD, antithyroid drugs over 5 years with positive TRAb. The TCR library was prepared using RNA isolated from PBMCs. Sequenced material: peripheral blood mononuclear cells (PBMCs), taken when the disease was refractory, from a patient treated with antithyroid drugs. These receptors came from a female donor with Graves disease.

This clonotype was recorded a few times. The chain recombines TRBV28 with TRBJ2-3, with unresolved D. From germline, CDR1 is MDHEN and CDR2 SYDVKM. This CDR3 is built from 13 residues. The germline V and J ends were trimmed by 3 bases and 6 bases, with 10 bases remaining between them. The CDR3 DNA reads TGTGCCAGCAGTTTTGACGAGACTGATACGCAGTATTTT. It yields the protein CASSFDETDTQYF.

This clonotype was observed a handful of times. The chain carries TRBV18 and TRBJ1-1, with D possibly TRBD1 on 5 matching bases. CDR1 is KGHSH and CDR2 is LQKENI in the germline V gene. Between the trimmed V and J ends, which lost 6 bases and 5 bases, there was a span of 19 bases. The CDR3 length is 15 residues. The CDR3 DNA sequence: TGTGCCAGCTCCCTCACCAGGGTTGTAGGTACTGAAGCTTTCTTT. Encoded protein: CASSLTRVVGTEAFF.

This clonotype was recorded many times. The chain is built from TRBV7-9 and TRBJ1-1; TRBD1 is a possible D gene (5 bases). Germline V CDR1 and CDR2: SEHNR, FQNEAQ (reference sequence). V was cut by 5 bases and J by 4 bases, with 20 bases left in between. The CDR3 is 16 residues long. The CDR3 loop reads CASSLLGPGGSTEAFF. CDR3 sequence (DNA): TGTGCCAGCAGCCTACTGGGTCCGGGGGGAAGCACTGAAGCTTTCTTT.

V is TRBV20-1 and J is TRBJ2-7; D might be TRBD1 or TRBD2, each matching 6 bases. The CDR3 runs 12 residues. Per the germline V gene, CDR1 is DFQATT and CDR2 is SNEGSKA (reference sequence). Between the trimmed V and J ends, which lost 5 bases and 0 bases, there was a span of 8 bases. CDR3 loop: CSAGGGSYEQYF. Here the CDR3 DNA reads TGCAGTGCTGGAGGGGGCTCCTACGAGCAGTACTTC.

The gene calls are TRBV7-9 and TRBJ2-3, with 9 bases identical to TRBD2. Trimming cost V 5 bases and J 5 bases; bases outside gene matches: 8. The CDR3 is 15 residues long. Germline V gene lookup returns CDR1 SEHNR and CDR2 FQNEAQ (reference sequence). The CDR3 nucleotides are TGTGCCAGCAGCCCGAAGCGGGAGGCCGTAGATACGCAGTATTTT. Protein product: CASSPKREAVDTQYF.

The V and J genes are TRBV13 and TRBJ1-1; no reliable D call. The CDR3 has 14 amino acids. Trimming stripped 5 bases from V and 0 bases from J, with 10 bases between. CDR1 is PRHDT and CDR2 is FYEKMQ in the germline V gene (reference sequence). The CDR3, as DNA: TGTGCCAGCAGCGTCCAGTGGGTGAACACTGAAGCTTTCTTT. This encodes CASSVQWVNTEAFF.

This clonotype was recorded a few times. The rearrangement joins TRBV20-1 to TRBJ1-5; tentative D call: TRBD1 (5 bases). Germline V gene data show CDR1 as DFQATT and CDR2 as SNEGSKA (reference sequence). Trimming removed 3 bases at V and 0 bases at J, with 12 bases between. The CDR3 covers 15 residues. CDR3 loop: CSASFGANSNQPQHF. The CDR3 DNA follows: TGCAGTGCTAGTTTCGGGGCCAATAGCAATCAGCCCCAGCATTTT.

This clonotype was seen only a few times. This chain uses TRBV19 with TRBJ2-7; 8 nucleotides align to TRBD2. Germline CDR1 and CDR2: LNHDA and SQIVND (reference sequence). The CDR3 is made up of 16 amino acids. V lost 4 bases to trimming and J lost 2 bases; unmatched junction nucleotides: 10. DNA of the CDR3: TGTGCCAGTAGTAGTCCGGGGCGGGAGGCGACCTACGAGCAGTACTTC. Protein sequence: CASSSPGREATYEQYF.

A few counts support this clonotype. The V call is TRBV18, the J call TRBJ2-7, with 7 nucleotides matching TRBD1. The CDR3 loop spans 14 amino acids. V lost 3 bases, J lost 6 bases, and 8 bases stayed unmatched. Looked up from germline, CDR1 is KGHSH and CDR2 is LQKENI. The CDR3 is CASSPRQGVGEQYF. DNA for the CDR3: TGTGCCAGCTCACCTAGACAGGGCGTTGGCGAGCAGTACTTC.

With regard to this clonotype: Being one base from a much bigger clone, this may be a read error. V gene TRBV20-1 combines with J gene TRBJ1-1; D not resolved. Per the germline V gene, CDR1 is DFQATT and CDR2 is SNEGSKA (reference sequence). This CDR3 has 12 amino acids. CDR3 loop: CSARPSGSGASF. The CDR3 DNA is TGCAGTGCTAGACCCAGCGGTTCTGGAGCTTCCTTT.

This clonotype was observed many times. The CDR3 DNA sequence: TGCAGTGCTAGACTAGCGGGATTCGAGACCCAGTACTTC. Translation: CSARLAGFETQYF. This sequence joins TRBV20-1 and TRBJ2-5; 9 nucleotides line up with TRBD2. Germline CDR1 and CDR2: DFQATT and SNEGSKA (reference sequence). This CDR3 is built from 13 residues. Germline trimming cut 2 bases from V and 5 bases from J; bases unmatched to any gene: 3.

Comment on this clonotype: A read error is likely here: a far larger clone is one base away. This chain's CDR3 is CASSRDRIARIEAFF. The DNA for the CDR3 is TGTGCCAGCAGTCGCGACAGGATCGCTCGGATTGAAGCTTTCTTT. This sequence joins TRBV28 and TRBJ1-1, with TRBD1 as a possible D gene (6 bases). CDR1 and CDR2 from the germline V gene are MDHEN and SYDVKM. The V and J ends lost 5 bases and 7 bases respectively, with 20 bases between them. The CDR3 loop spans 15 amino acids.

In its sample, this clonotype was seen a few times. The V and J genes are TRBV9 and TRBJ1-6; unclear D gene. CDR1 and CDR2 from the germline V gene are SGDLS and YYNGEE. The germline V and J ends were trimmed by 2 bases and 11 bases, with 14 bases remaining between them. CDR3 length: 14 amino acids. CDR3 nucleotide sequence: TGTGCCAGCAGCGTTCAGAAGGACCAAACACCCCTCCACTTT. Its translation is CASSVQKDQTPLHF. Based on the CDR3 plus reference TRBV9 and TRBJ1-6, the full variable domain is DSGVTQTPKHLITATGQRVTLRCSPRSGDLSVYWYQQSLDQGLQFLIQYYNGEERAKGNILERFSAQQFPDLHSELNLSSLELGDSALYFCASSVQKDQTPLHFGNGTRLTVT.

V and J are TRBV18 and TRBJ2-3, with 12 bases identical to TRBD2. J lost 2 bases, V lost 0 bases, and 6 bases had no gene match. Germline V gene sequence: CDR1 KGHSH, CDR2 LQKENI. This CDR3 is built from 18 residues. CDR3 region: CASSPPGGTSGYTDTQYF. CDR3 coding DNA: TGTGCCAGCTCACCACCGGGAGGGACTAGCGGGTACACAGATACGCAGTATTTT.

This clonotype has a count of ten or more. The chain has TRBV15 and TRBJ2-5, with TRBD2 identical over 7 bases. This CDR3 region has 14 residues. Germline V gene lookup returns CDR1 LNHNV and CDR2 YYDKDF (reference sequence). Germline trimming cut 8 bases from V and 4 bases from J; bases unmatched to any gene: 10. CDR3 in DNA: TGTGCCACCGCTGGGGGGGAGGGCGGAGAGACCCAGTACTTC. It codes for CATAGGEGGETQYF.

CDR3 amino acids: CASSLGGAWNNQPQHF. The CDR3 DNA sequence: TGTGCCAGCAGTTTAGGGGGGGCCTGGAATAATCAGCCCCAGCATTTT. The genes are TRBV28 and TRBJ1-5, with D possibly TRBD1 on 6 matching bases. The ends were cut back, 2 bases at V and 4 bases at J, with 15 bases in the middle. CDR3 size: 16 residues. Looked up from germline, CDR1 is MDHEN and CDR2 is SYDVKM.

This clonotype was counted many times. V and J are TRBV12-3 or TRBV12-4 and TRBJ1-2; D remains unclear. V dropped 4 bases and J dropped 0 bases, with 9 bases sitting between them. This CDR3 region has 14 residues. CDR3 in DNA: TGTGCCAGCAGTTCACACACCACTAACTATGGCTACACCTTC. Residues: CASSSHTTNYGYTF.

For this clonotype: Sequence at one end of the junction differs from germline and may be a read error. The chain employs TRBV27 and TRBJ1-6; possible D gene TRBD1, 5 bases. CDR1 is MNHEY and CDR2 is SMNVEV in the germline V gene (reference sequence). The CDR3 loop spans 14 amino acids. CDR3 sequence: CASSRAGTASLLHF. CDR3 DNA: TGTGCCAGCAGTCGTGCAGGGACTGCTTCACTCCTCCACTTT.

At least ten counts were recorded for this clonotype. The genes are TRBV12-3 or TRBV12-4 and TRBJ1-1; perhaps TRBD1 as D (5 bases). Trimming removed 8 bases from V and 4 bases from J, with 14 bases in between. The CDR3 extends over 13 amino acids. The CDR3 region has the DNA TGTGCCAGCCACCGGGGGGGGAGCACTGAAGCTTTCTTT. Its protein product is CASHRGGSTEAFF.

This clonotype was seen repeatedly, ten times or more. The V call is TRBV15, the J call TRBJ2-5; TRBD1 is a possible D gene (5 bases). Germline values: CDR1 LNHNV, CDR2 YYDKDF (reference sequence). V was shortened by 4 bases and J by 4 bases, with 16 bases between the two germline ends. This CDR3 spans 15 amino acids. CDR3 sequence (DNA): TGTGCCACCAGCACCGACAGTTTTGGCAGAGAGACCCAGTACTTC. This sequence encodes CATSTDSFGRETQYF.

The V gene is TRBV7-9, the J gene TRBJ2-5; D is unclear. The CDR3 loop spans 14 amino acids. Trimming removed 4 bases at V and 0 bases at J, with 9 bases between. CDR1 is SEHNR and CDR2 is FQNEAQ in the germline V gene (reference sequence). CDR3 sequence: CASSSPENQETQYF. The CDR3 DNA reads TGTGCCAGCAGCTCTCCGGAAAACCAAGAGACCCAGTACTTC.

There are many counts of this clonotype. The chain is built from TRBV2 and TRBJ1-2, with TRBD1 identical over 8 bases. Germline V gene sequence: CDR1 SNHLY, CDR2 FYNNEI. The CDR3 runs to 14 residues. The V and J ends lost 6 bases and 3 bases, in that order; junction bases with no gene match: 6. The CDR3 reads CASRPRGPDYGYTF. CDR3 DNA: TGTGCCAGCAGACCCAGGGGGCCAGACTATGGCTACACCTTC.

This clonotype was counted only a few times. The V gene is TRBV29-1, the J gene TRBJ2-7, with unresolved D. Germline CDR1 is SQVTM and CDR2 is ANQGSEA. Trimming cost V 7 bases and J 0 bases, with 10 bases left between them. CDR3 length: 12 amino acids. In nucleotides, the CDR3 is TGCAGCGCTAGGCAAAGCTCCTACGAGCAGTACTTC. It codes for CSARQSSYEQYF.

The chain links TRBV11-2 to TRBJ2-1; no definite D call. The CDR3 is 13 residues long. Germline V lookup: CDR1 SGHAT, CDR2 FQNNGV. V was cut by 5 bases and J by 7 bases, with 12 bases left in between. The CDR3 protein is CASSPRVWNEQFF. The DNA of the CDR3 is TGTGCCAGCAGCCCACGAGTCTGGAATGAGCAGTTCTTC. Supplemented by reference TRBV11-2 and TRBJ2-1, the full variable domain reads EAGVAQSPRYKIIEKRQSVAFWCNPISGHATLYWYQQILGQGPKLLIQFQNNGVVDDSQLPKDRFSAERLKGVDSTLKIQPAKLEDSAVYLCASSPRVWNEQFFGPGTRLTVL.

In its sample, this clonotype was seen many times. CDR3 DNA sequence: TGCAGTGCTACCGGACAGGAAACCTACGAGCAGTACTTC. Translation gives CSATGQETYEQYF. The genes are TRBV20-1 and TRBJ2-7; TRBD1 aligns across 7 bases. Per the germline V gene, CDR1 is DFQATT and CDR2 is SNEGSKA (reference sequence). The CDR3 runs to 13 residues. V gave up 4 bases and J gave up 2 bases; unmatched junction bases: 5.

This clonotype was recorded a few times. This sequence joins TRBV20-1 and TRBJ2-5, with a possible D match to TRBD1 (5 bases). The V end lost 6 bases, the J end lost 0 bases, and 8 bases lay between the germline ends. CDR3 length: 12 amino acids. From germline, CDR1 is DFQATT and CDR2 SNEGSKA (reference sequence). The CDR3 region is CSASRDQETQYF. The CDR3 DNA sequence: TGCAGTGCAAGCAGGGACCAAGAGACCCAGTACTTC.

J is TRBJ1-1 and V is TRBV10-3, with 7 bases matching TRBD1. This CDR3 comprises 12 residues. Germline trimming cut 10 bases from V and 8 bases from J; bases unmatched to any gene: 10. Germline-derived CDR1 and CDR2 are ENHRY and SYGVKD. CDR3 loop: CATQPGQKEAFF. The CDR3 DNA is TGTGCCACCCAACCGGGACAGAAAGAAGCTTTCTTT.

This clonotype was detected many times. The chain has TRBV19 and TRBJ1-1, with 8 bases that match TRBD1. The CDR3 sequence is 14 residues long. V shed 7 bases and J 4 bases; nucleotides not matched to a gene: 8. Per the germline V gene, CDR1 is LNHDA and CDR2 is SQIVND (reference sequence). The CDR3 spells CASNPPDRGTEAFF. CDR3 coding DNA: TGTGCCAGTAACCCACCCGACAGGGGCACTGAAGCTTTCTTT.

This clonotype was detected ten times or more. The chain couples TRBV3-1 to TRBJ1-2, with 7 bases lining up with TRBD1. Trimming took 4 bases from V and 4 from J; bases not matched to a gene: 12. Germline V gene sequence: CDR1 LGHDT, CDR2 YNNKEL (reference sequence). CDR3 length: 16 residues. The CDR3 spells CASSPPGARGFYGYTF. In DNA form, the CDR3 reads TGTGCCAGCAGCCCCCCAGGTGCCAGGGGGTTCTATGGCTACACCTTC.

Ten or more counts support this clonotype. This sequence joins TRBV28 and TRBJ1-1, with 7 bases matching TRBD1. The CDR3 contains 14 residues. Germline V gene data show CDR1 as MDHEN and CDR2 as SYDVKM. V lost 6 bases, J lost 1 base, and 5 bases stayed unmatched. The chain's CDR3 is CASSPPGGNTEAFF. The CDR3 DNA is TGTGCCAGCAGCCCCCCAGGGGGGAACACTGAAGCTTTCTTT.

This clonotype was seen a few times. A much larger clone differs by one base, so this may be a read error. The chain is built from TRBV27 and TRBJ2-2; 7 nucleotides agree with TRBD2. The CDR3 totals 15 residues. Germline lookup yields CDR1 MNHEY and CDR2 SMNVEV (reference sequence). CDR3 bases: TGTGTCAGCAGTTTCGGGCTAGCGGAGTCCGGGGAGCTGTTTTTT. Its protein product is CVSSFGLAESGELFF.